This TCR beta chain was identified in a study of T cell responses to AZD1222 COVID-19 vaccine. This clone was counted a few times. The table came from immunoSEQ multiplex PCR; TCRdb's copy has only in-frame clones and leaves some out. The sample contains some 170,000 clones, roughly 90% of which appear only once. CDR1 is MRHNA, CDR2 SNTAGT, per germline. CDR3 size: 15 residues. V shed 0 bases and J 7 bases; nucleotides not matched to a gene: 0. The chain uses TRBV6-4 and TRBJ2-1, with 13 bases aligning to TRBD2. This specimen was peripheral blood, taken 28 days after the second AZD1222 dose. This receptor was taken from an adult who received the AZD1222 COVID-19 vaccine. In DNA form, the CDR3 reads TGTGCCAGCAGTGACTCACTAGCGGGGGGGAATGAGCAGTTCTTC. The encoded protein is CASSDSLAGGNEQFF.